This TCR beta chain appears in the sequencing data of a study of post-analysis software for immune sequencing data. Details on this clonotype: Its specificity is unknown. Sequence at one end of the junction differs from germline and may be a read error.

Broader study findings: Significantly decreased normalized Chao1 diversity was recorded for multiple sclerosis patients relative to controls.

The TCR beta cDNA libraries carried unique molecular identifiers. The source material, about 0.95 to 10 million T cells, gave rise to 450,000 to 550,000 cDNA molecules. A single record per CDR3 protein comes from TCRdb applying MiXCR to the PCR reads. The table has over 250,000 distinct CDR3 sequences, 35% to 45% seen once. Input material: blood. The receptor was derived from a girl between 10 and 17 years old with multiple sclerosis.

The CDR3 reads CASSSGLAGSSEQFF. For the CDR3, the DNA is TGTGCTAGCAGTTCGGGACTAGCGGGATCAAGTGAGCAGTTCTTC. The V and J genes are TRBV6-2 or TRBV6-3 and TRBJ2-1; 13 nucleotides agree with TRBD2. The CDR3 covers 15 residues. CDR1 and CDR2 (germline): MNHEY, SVGEGT.